This TCR beta chain appears in the sequencing data of a study of blood T cell repertoires in COVID-19. Study at large: Sites in the United States, Italy and Spain provided acute and convalescent COVID-19 samples. The analysed material was cDNA or gDNA that came from T cells, B-cell-depleted T cells, or PBMCs.

How the authors handled the data: Nucleated cell counts were estimated from reference gene primer amplification. Profiled with immunoSEQ multiplex PCR; TCRdb holds only in-frame clones, not every one. V and J calls and clone size are as listed in that table; D and trimming were resolved from the DNA. The sample includes 97,000 or so clones, roughly four fifths of them seen just once. Trimming took off 6 bases at V and 5 bases at J, with 10 bases between the two ends. The CDR3 loop spans 12 amino acids. Per the germline V gene, CDR1 is MDHEN and CDR2 is SYDVKM. This receptor was taken from a man in his fifties or sixties with acute or convalescent COVID-19. The sequenced sample consisted of peripheral blood. The rearrangement joins TRBV28 to TRBJ1-1; D is undetermined. The CDR3: CASRTPETEAFF. The DNA for the CDR3 is TGTGCCAGCAGAACGCCAGAAACTGAAGCTTTCTTT.